What follows are 6 T cell receptor beta chains derived from one specimen sequenced in a study of PD-L1 blockade in urothelial cancer (TCRdb year 2017). The method behind the library was the immunoSEQ multiplex PCR assay. This is the immuneACCESS table as TCRdb keeps it, with only in-frame sequences that have V and J called. A part of the clones is gone; compared with another copy, unresolved V genes explain less than half, and the rest is unexplained. The sample profile shows about 86,000 clones; roughly 84% of them were found once. About an eighth of the sample is taken by the ten largest. Interpreted using the paper, the time point label stands for: pretreatment peripheral blood. This specimen was PBMCs, taken around atezolizumab (anti-PD-L1) treatment. The receptors derive from a man aged 55 to 70 with urothelial cancer.

J is TRBJ2-5 and V is TRBV28, with 9 bases lining up with TRBD2. The CDR3 loop spans 16 amino acids. V gave up 6 bases and J gave up 1 base; unmatched junction bases: 9. CDR1 and CDR2 from the germline V gene are MDHEN and SYDVKM. Here the CDR3 DNA reads TGTGCCAGCAGGGCGGGAGGGCGGGGTGGCCAAGAGACCCAGTACTTC. This encodes CASRAGGRGGQETQYF.

The V and J genes are TRBV5-1 and TRBJ2-1, with 8 positions matching TRBD2. The CDR3 runs 12 residues. V lost 1 base, J lost 12 bases, and 3 bases stayed unmatched. CDR1 is SGHRS, CDR2 YFSETQ, per germline. CDR3 sequence: CASSLSGGVQFF. The CDR3 DNA sequence: TGCGCCAGCAGCTTGAGCGGGGGAGTGCAGTTCTTC.

The rearrangement links TRBV7-2 to TRBJ2-7; 7 bases fit TRBD1. CDR1 and CDR2 (germline): SGHTA, FQGNSA. V was clipped by 6 bases and J by 5 bases; unmatched bases: 13. The CDR3 loop spans 15 amino acids. The CDR3 DNA reads as TGTGCCAGCAGGCTTCACCAGGGGGAAGGAAACGAGCAGTACTTC. Encoded protein: CASRLHQGEGNEQYF.

The genes are TRBV30 and TRBJ2-5; 7 bases fit TRBD2. CDR3 length: 16 residues. Germline V gene data show CDR1 as GTSNPN and CDR2 as SVGIG (reference sequence). V gave up 4 bases and J gave up 0 bases; unmatched junction bases: 11. The CDR3 is CAWTRPGGGYQETQYF. The CDR3 region has the DNA TGTGCCTGGACCCGCCCCGGGGGAGGGTACCAAGAGACCCAGTACTTC.

The V and J genes are TRBV7-3 and TRBJ2-3; unclear D gene. The CDR3 is made up of 14 amino acids. Germline values: CDR1 SGHTA, CDR2 FQGTGA. Between the trimmed V and J ends, which lost 5 bases and 11 bases, there was a span of 20 bases. CDR3 DNA sequence: TGTGCCAGCAGCCCCGGCAGAGAGGTTGGTGAGCAGTATTTT. Translation gives CASSPGREVGEQYF.

The J gene is TRBJ2-1, the V gene TRBV9, with 11 bases aligning to TRBD2. After removal of 2 bases from V and 10 bases from J, the junction contained 5 bases not matched to a gene. CDR3 length: 14 amino acids. CDR1 SGDLS and CDR2 YYNGEE come from the germline V gene. CDR3 bases: TGTGCCAGCAGCGTTAGCGGGGGGGCAGGAGAGCAGTTCTTC. It translates to CASSVSGGAGEQFF.